The present T cell receptor beta chain was sequenced within a study of blood T cell repertoires in COVID-19. Background on the study: Italy, Spain and the United States were the sources of the convalescent and acute COVID-19 samples. PBMCs, B-cell-depleted T cells, or T cells provided the cDNA or gDNA that made up the material.

Under the authors' procedure: Amplification with reference gene primers provided the estimates of nucleated cell counts. Repertoires were generated with immunoSEQ multiplex PCR, while TCRdb's copy carries only in-frame clones and drops some. V, J and clone size derive from that table, while D and trimming were established from the DNA sequence. The sample yields approximately 76,000 clones, around 86% seen once. The CDR3 sequence is 15 residues long. Trimming removed 0 bases from V and 7 bases from J; junction bases left unmatched: 6. Germline lookup yields CDR1 LGHNA and CDR2 YSLEER. The sequencing input was peripheral blood. This rearrangement joins TRBV4-3 to TRBJ2-7; 10 nucleotides line up with TRBD2. The TCR sequence derives from an older woman with acute or convalescent COVID-19. The CDR3 coding sequence is TGCGCCAGCAGCCAAGACGCTAGCGGGAGAAGGGAGCAGTACTTC. It codes for CASSQDASGRREQYF.